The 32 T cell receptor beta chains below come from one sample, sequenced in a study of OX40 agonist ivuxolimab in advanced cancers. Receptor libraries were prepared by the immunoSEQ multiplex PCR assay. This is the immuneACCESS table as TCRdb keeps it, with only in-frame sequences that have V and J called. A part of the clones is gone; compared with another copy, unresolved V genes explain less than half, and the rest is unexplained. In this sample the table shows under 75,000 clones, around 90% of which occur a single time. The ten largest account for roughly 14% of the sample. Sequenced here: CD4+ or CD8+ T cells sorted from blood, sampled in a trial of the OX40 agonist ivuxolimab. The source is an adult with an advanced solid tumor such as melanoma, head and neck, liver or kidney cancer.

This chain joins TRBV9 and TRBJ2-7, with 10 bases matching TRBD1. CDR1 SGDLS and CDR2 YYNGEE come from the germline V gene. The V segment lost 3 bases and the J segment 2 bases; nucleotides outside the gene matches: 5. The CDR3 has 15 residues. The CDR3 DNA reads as TGTGCCAGCAGCGCGGGACAGGGGTTTCCCTACGAGCAGTACTTC. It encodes CASSAGQGFPYEQYF.

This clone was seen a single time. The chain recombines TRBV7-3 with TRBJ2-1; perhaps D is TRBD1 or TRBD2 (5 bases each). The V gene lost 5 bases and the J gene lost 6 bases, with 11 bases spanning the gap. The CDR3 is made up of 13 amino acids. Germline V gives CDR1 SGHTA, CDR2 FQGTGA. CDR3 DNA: TGTGCCAGCAGCCCAGGGACCGGCAATGAGCAGTTCTTC. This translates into CASSPGTGNEQFF.

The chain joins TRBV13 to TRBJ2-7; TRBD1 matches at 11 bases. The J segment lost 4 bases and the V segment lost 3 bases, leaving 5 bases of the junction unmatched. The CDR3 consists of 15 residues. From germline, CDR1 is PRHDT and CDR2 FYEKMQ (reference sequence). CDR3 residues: CASSLGQGVMYEQYF. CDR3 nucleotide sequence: TGTGCCAGCAGCTTGGGACAGGGGGTAATGTACGAGCAGTACTTC.

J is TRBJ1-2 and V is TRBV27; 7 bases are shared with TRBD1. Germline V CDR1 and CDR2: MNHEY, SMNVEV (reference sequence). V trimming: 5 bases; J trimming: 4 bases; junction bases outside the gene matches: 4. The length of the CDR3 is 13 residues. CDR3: CASSTGQLYGYTF. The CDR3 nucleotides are TGTGCCAGCAGTACGGGACAGCTCTATGGCTACACCTTC.

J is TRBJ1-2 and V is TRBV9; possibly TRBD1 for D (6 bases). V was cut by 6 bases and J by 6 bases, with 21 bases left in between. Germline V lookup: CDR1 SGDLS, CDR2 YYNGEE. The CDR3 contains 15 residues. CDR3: CASNQRGGAFDGYTF. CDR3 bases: TGTGCCAGCAACCAGCGTGGGGGCGCGTTCGATGGCTACACCTTC.

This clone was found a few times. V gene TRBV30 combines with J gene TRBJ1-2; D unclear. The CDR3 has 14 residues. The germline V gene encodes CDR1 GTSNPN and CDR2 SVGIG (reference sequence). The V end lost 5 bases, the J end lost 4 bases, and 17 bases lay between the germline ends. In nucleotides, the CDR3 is TGTGCCTGGCAACAAGGCCCCCTTCTCTATGGCTACACCTTC. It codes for CAWQQGPLLYGYTF.

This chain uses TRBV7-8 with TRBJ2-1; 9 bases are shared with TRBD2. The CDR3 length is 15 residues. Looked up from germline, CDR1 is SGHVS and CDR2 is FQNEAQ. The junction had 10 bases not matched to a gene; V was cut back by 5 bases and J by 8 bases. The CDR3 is CASSPKRGEGDEQFF. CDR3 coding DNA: TGTGCCAGCAGCCCAAAGCGGGGGGAGGGAGATGAGCAGTTCTTC.

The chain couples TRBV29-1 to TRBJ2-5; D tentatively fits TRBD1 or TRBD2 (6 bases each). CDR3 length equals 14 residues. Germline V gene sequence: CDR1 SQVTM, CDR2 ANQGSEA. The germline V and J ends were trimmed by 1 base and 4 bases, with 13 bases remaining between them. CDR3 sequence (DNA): TGCAGCGTTGAAGGGGGGGCTAGGGGAGAGACCCAGTACTTC. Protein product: CSVEGGARGETQYF.

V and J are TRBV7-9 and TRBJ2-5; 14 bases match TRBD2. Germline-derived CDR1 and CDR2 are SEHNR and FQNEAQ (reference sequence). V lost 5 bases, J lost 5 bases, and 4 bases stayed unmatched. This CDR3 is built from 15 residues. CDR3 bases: TGTGCCAGCAGCGCCCGACTAGCGGGAGGGGAGACCCAGTACTTC. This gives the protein CASSARLAGGETQYF. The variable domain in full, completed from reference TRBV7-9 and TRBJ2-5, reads DTGVSQNPRHKITKRGQNVTFRCDPISEHNRLYWYRQTLGQGPEFLTYFQNEAQLEKSRLLSDRFSAERPKGSFSTLEIQRTEQGDSAMYLCASSARLAGGETQYFGPGTRLLVL.

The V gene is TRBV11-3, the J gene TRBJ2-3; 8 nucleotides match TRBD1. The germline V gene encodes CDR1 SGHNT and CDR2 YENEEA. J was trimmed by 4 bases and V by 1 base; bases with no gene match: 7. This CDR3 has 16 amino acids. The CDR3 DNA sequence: TGTGCCAGCAGCTTAGTCTTCAGGGGGCGGGCAGATACGCAGTATTTT. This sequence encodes CASSLVFRGRADTQYF.

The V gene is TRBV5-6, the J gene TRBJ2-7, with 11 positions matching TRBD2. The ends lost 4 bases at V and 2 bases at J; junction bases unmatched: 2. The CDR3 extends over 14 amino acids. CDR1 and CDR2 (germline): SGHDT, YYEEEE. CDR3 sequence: CASSEGLAAYEQYF. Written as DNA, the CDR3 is TGTGCCAGCAGCGAGGGACTAGCGGCCTACGAGCAGTACTTC.

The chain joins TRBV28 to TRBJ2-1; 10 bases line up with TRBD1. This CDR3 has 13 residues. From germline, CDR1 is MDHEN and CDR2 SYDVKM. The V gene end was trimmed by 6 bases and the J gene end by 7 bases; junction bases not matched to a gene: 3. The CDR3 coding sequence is TGTGCCAGCAGGGGGACAGGGGATAATGAGCAGTTCTTC. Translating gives CASRGTGDNEQFF.

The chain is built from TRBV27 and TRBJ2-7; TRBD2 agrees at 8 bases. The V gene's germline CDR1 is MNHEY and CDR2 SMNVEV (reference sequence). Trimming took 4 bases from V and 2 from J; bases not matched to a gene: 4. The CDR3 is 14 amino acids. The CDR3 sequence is CASSSGLAAYEQYF. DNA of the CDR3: TGTGCCAGCAGTTCCGGACTAGCAGCCTACGAGCAGTACTTC.

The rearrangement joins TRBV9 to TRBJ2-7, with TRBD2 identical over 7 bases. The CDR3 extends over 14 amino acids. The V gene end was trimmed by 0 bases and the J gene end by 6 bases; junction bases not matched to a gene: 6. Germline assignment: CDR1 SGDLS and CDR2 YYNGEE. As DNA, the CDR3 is TGTGCCAGCAGCGTAGGAGGGAGGGCCCTCGAGCAGTACTTC. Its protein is CASSVGGRALEQYF.

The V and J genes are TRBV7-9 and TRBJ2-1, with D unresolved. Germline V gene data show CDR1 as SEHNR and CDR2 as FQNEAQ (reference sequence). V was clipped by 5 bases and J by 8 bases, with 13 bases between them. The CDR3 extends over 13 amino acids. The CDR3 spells CASSRPNGDEQFF. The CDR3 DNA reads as TGTGCCAGCAGCAGACCCAATGGCGATGAGCAGTTCTTC.

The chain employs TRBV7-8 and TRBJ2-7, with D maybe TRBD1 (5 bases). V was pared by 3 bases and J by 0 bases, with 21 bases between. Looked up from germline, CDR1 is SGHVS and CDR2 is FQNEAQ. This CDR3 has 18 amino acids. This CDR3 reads CASSLSAVQDTASYEQYF. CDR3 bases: TGTGCCAGCAGCTTGTCGGCGGTGCAGGACACAGCCTCCTACGAGCAGTACTTC.

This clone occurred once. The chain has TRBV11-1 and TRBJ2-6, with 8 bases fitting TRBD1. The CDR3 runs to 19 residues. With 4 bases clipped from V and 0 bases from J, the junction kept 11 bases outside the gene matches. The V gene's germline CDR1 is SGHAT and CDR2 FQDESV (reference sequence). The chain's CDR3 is CASSSAGTGATSGANVLTF. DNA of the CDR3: TGTGCCAGCAGCTCTGCCGGGACAGGCGCTACCTCTGGGGCCAACGTCCTGACTTTC.

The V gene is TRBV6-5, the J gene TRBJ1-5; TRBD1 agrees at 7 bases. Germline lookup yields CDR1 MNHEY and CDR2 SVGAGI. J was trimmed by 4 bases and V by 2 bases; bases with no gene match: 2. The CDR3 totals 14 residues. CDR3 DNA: TGTGCCAGCAGTTACGCACAGGGGAATCAGCCCCAGCATTTT. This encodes CASSYAQGNQPQHF.

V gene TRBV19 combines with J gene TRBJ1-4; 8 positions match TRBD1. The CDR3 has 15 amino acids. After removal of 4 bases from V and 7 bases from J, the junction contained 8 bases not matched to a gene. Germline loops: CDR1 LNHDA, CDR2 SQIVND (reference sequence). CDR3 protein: CASSRRDRYSEKLFF. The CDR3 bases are TGTGCCAGTAGTAGACGGGACAGGTATTCTGAAAAACTGTTTTTT.

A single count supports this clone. In DNA form, the CDR3 reads TGTGCCAGCAGCAGTACTTACGGGCTCCGGCAGCCCCAGCATTTT. Protein: CASSSTYGLRQPQHF. V usage is TRBV11-1 and J usage is TRBJ1-5; no firm D call. Germline V gene lookup returns CDR1 SGHAT and CDR2 FQDESV (reference sequence). CDR3 length: 15 amino acids. V lost 5 bases and J lost 7, with 18 bases in between.

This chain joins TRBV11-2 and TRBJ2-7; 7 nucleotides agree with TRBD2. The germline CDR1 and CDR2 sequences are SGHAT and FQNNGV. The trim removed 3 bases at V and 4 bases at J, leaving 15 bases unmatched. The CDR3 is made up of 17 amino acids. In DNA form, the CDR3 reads TGTGCCAGCAGCTTCTCGATGCCCCAGCGGGGTGAATACGAGCAGTACTTC. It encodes CASSFSMPQRGEYEQYF.

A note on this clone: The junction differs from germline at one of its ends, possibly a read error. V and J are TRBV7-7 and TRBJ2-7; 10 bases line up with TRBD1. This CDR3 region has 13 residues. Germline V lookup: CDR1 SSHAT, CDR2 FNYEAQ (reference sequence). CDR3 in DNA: TGTGCTAGCAGTACCGGGACAGGGGCCGAGCAGTACTTC. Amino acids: CASSTGTGAEQYF.

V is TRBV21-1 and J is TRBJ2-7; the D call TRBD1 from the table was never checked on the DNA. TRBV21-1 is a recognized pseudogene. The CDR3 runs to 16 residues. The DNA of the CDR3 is TGTGCCAGCAGCATCCCCGGGACAGAGAGCTCCTACGAGCAGTACTTC. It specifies CASSIPGTESSYEQYF.

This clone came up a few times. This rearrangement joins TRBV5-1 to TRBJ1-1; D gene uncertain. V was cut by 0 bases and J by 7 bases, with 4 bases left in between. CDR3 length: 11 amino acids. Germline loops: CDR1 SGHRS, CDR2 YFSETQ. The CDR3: CASSLAGEAFF. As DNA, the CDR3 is TGCGCCAGCAGCTTGGCCGGTGAAGCTTTCTTT.

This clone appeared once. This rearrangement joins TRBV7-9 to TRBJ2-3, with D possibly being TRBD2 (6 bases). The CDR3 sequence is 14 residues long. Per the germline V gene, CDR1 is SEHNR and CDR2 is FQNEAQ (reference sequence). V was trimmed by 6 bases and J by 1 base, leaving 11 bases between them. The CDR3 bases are TGTGCCAGCAGTAGCGGAGGTGGCACAGATACGCAGTATTTT. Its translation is CASSSGGGTDTQYF. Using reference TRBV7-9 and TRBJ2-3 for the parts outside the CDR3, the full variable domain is DTGVSQNPRHKITKRGQNVTFRCDPISEHNRLYWYRQTLGQGPEFLTYFQNEAQLEKSRLLSDRFSAERPKGSFSTLEIQRTEQGDSAMYLCASSSGGGTDTQYFGPGTRLTVL.

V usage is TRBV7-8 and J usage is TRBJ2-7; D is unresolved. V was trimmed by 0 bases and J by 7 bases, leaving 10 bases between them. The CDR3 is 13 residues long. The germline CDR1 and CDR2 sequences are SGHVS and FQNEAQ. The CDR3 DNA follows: TGTGCCAGCAGCTTAGCGAGTTTTAGTGAGCAGTACTTC. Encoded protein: CASSLASFSEQYF.

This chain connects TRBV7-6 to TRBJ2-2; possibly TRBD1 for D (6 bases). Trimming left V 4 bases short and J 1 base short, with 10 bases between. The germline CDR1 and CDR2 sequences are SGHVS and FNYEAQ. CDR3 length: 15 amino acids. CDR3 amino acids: CASSWGHENTGELFF. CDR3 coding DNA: TGTGCCAGCAGCTGGGGACATGAGAACACCGGGGAGCTGTTTTTT.

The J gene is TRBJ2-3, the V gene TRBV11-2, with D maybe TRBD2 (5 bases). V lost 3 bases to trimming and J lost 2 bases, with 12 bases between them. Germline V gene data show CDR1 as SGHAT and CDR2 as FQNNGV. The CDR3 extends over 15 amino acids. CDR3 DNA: TGTGCCAGCAGCTTGGAGGACTCGACCACAGATACGCAGTATTTT. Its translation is CASSLEDSTTDTQYF.

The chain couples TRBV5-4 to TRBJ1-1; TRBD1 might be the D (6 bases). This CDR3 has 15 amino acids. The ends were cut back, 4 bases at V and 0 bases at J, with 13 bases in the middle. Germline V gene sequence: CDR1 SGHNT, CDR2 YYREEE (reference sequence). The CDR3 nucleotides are TGTGCCAGCAGCAGGTGGGACAACCTGAACACTGAAGCTTTCTTT. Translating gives CASSRWDNLNTEAFF.

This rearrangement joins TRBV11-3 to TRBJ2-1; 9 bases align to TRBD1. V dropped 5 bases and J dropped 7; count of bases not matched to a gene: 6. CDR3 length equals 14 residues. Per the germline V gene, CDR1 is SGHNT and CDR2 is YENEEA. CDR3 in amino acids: CASSTPGTGNEQFF. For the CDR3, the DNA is TGTGCCAGCAGCACCCCTGGGACAGGGAATGAGCAGTTCTTC. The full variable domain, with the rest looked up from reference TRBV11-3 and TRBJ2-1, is EAGVVQSPRYKIIEKKQPVAFWCNPISGHNTLYWYLQNLGQGPELLIRYENEEAVDDSQLPKDRFSAERLKGVDSTLKIQPAELGDSAVYLCASSTPGTGNEQFFGPGTRLTVL.

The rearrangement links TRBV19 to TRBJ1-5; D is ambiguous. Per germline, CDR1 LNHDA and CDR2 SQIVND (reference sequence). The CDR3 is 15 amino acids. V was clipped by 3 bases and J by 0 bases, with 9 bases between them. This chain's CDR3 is CASSMELYSNQPQHF. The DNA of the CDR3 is TGTGCCAGTAGTATGGAGCTGTATAGCAATCAGCCCCAGCATTTT. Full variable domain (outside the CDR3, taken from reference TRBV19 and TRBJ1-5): DGGITQSPKYLFRKEGQNVTLSCEQNLNHDAMYWYRQDPGQGLRLIYYSQIVNDFQKGDIAEGYSVSREKKESFPLTVTSAQKNPTAFYLCASSMELYSNQPQHFGDGTRLSIL.

CDR3 in DNA: TGCGCCAGCAGCCAAAACCCCGGGATTGGCTACGAGCAGTACTTC. Its protein is CASSQNPGIGYEQYF. This chain uses TRBV4-3 with TRBJ2-7; D might be TRBD2 (5 bases). The CDR3 is 15 residues long. CDR1 and CDR2 (germline): LGHNA, YSLEER. With 2 bases removed from V and 3 bases from J, the gap between germline ends came to 14 bases.